The T cell receptor (beta chain) under discussion was sequenced for a study of long-term antiretroviral therapy in people with HIV. Study-level points and caveats: Pre-ART-expanded clones dominated the repertoire at all time points. Upon ART, diversity increased but remained lower than transplant donor controls.

This was the immunoSEQ v3.0 assay at survey level. Here immunoSEQ multiplex PCR was the method, and the copy in TCRdb shows in-frame clones only, minus some. The repertoire holds 25,000 to 35,000 clones, more than 95% seen once, with 2.5% to 3% in the top ten. A word on this clone: Its matching antigen is unknown.

Sequenced here: unsorted PBMCs, sampled 6.9 years after starting antiretroviral therapy. This sequence originates from a man younger than 45 with HIV.

CDR3 in amino acids: CASSSSVGYGYTF. The DNA of the CDR3 is TGTGCCAGCAGCTCAAGTGTTGGCTATGGCTACACCTTC. V usage is TRBV6-5 and J usage is TRBJ1-2; D unclear. The germline V gene has CDR1 MNHEY and CDR2 SVGAGI. V dropped 6 bases and J dropped 4 bases, with 12 bases sitting between them. CDR3 size: 13 residues.